The 19 T cell receptor beta chains below were found in one sample sequenced in a study of blood T cell repertoires in COVID-19. Sequenced by immunoSEQ multiplex PCR; TCRdb stores in-frame clones only, minus some. The repertoire includes under 250,000 clones, approximately 90% of them detected once, and approximately 2.6% sits in the top ten. Sequencing input: peripheral blood. These receptors originate from a man aged 30 to 45 with COVID-19, enrolled during active disease.

The chain employs TRBV30 and TRBJ2-1; D may be TRBD1 (5 bases). Germline loops: CDR1 GTSNPN, CDR2 SVGIG (reference sequence). This CDR3 is 16 amino acids long. The V end was cut by 2 bases, the J end by 7 bases, with 21 bases between. This chain's CDR3 is CAWSHQGTSTPNEQFF. The DNA of the CDR3 is TGTGCCTGGAGTCATCAGGGAACCTCTACCCCTAATGAGCAGTTCTTC.

The chain carries TRBV19 and TRBJ2-1, with 9 bases aligning to TRBD1. Per the germline V gene, CDR1 is LNHDA and CDR2 is SQIVND (reference sequence). The CDR3 is 15 residues long. After removal of 4 bases from V and 8 bases from J, the junction contained 9 bases not matched to a gene. This CDR3 reads CASSTWGTGSYEQFF. CDR3 in DNA: TGTGCCAGTAGTACATGGGGGACAGGGTCCTATGAGCAGTTCTTC.

The chain couples TRBV4-3 to TRBJ2-1; possibly TRBD2 for D (5 bases). The V and J ends lost 0 bases and 2 bases respectively, with 8 bases between them. Per germline, CDR1 LGHNA and CDR2 YSLEER. The CDR3 contains 15 residues. CDR3 sequence: CASSQEGRAYNEQFF. For the CDR3, the DNA is TGCGCCAGCAGCCAAGAAGGGCGGGCCTACAATGAGCAGTTCTTC.

The J gene is TRBJ1-5, the V gene TRBV19, with a weak D call TRBD1 (6 bases). The V end was cut by 7 bases, the J end by 3 bases, with 13 bases between. The CDR3 has 14 residues. Germline CDR1 reads LNHDA; CDR2 reads SQIVND (reference sequence). This CDR3 reads CASIGGAFNQPQHF. In DNA, the CDR3 is TGTGCCAGTATTGGGGGGGCTTTCAATCAGCCCCAGCATTTT.

This rearrangement joins TRBV19 to TRBJ2-3, with unresolved D. V dropped 7 bases and J dropped 2 bases, with 7 bases sitting between them. The CDR3 runs 12 residues. From germline, CDR1 is LNHDA and CDR2 SQIVND (reference sequence). For the CDR3, the DNA is TGTGCCAGTACCGGGTTCACAGATACGCAGTATTTT. Its protein is CASTGFTDTQYF.

Only a few counts were recorded for this clone. V usage is TRBV5-6 and J usage is TRBJ2-7; 9 bases are shared with TRBD2. This CDR3 is built from 14 residues. CDR1 and CDR2 (germline): SGHDT, YYEEEE. V lost 6 bases to trimming and J lost 6 bases; unmatched junction nucleotides: 10. In DNA, the CDR3 is TGTGCCAGCACCCTCCTTGCGGGGGGGCGCGAGCAGTACTTC. Amino acids: CASTLLAGGREQYF.

V usage is TRBV6-6 and J usage is TRBJ1-5; the D gene is possibly TRBD1 (6 bases). Germline CDR1 reads MNHNY; CDR2 reads SVGAGI (reference sequence). The CDR3 covers 15 residues. Trimming shortened V by 5 bases and J by 6 bases, and 17 bases separated the two germline ends. CDR3 nucleotide sequence: TGTGCCAGCAGTGCAAGCGGGGGCAAAAGTCAGCCCCAGCATTTT. This sequence encodes CASSASGGKSQPQHF.

The J gene is TRBJ2-7, the V gene TRBV3-1 (or the pseudogene TRBV3-2); D uncertain. The CDR3 runs to 16 residues. V was cut by 1 base and J by 1 base, with 14 bases left in between. Germline V lookup: CDR1 LGHDT, CDR2 YNNKEL (reference sequence). The DNA for the CDR3 is TGTGCCAGCAGCCAAGGATTCAGAAAGTTATCCTACGAGCAGTACTTC. Residues: CASSQGFRKLSYEQYF.

The chain employs TRBV11-1 and TRBJ1-1, with a weak D call TRBD1 (6 bases). The germline V gene encodes CDR1 SGHAT and CDR2 FQDESV (reference sequence). Trimming shortened V by 4 bases and J by 5 bases, and 14 bases separated the two germline ends. The CDR3 has 14 residues. The CDR3 is CASSSGQRRTEAFF. In DNA, the CDR3 is TGTGCCAGCAGCTCAGGACAGCGGAGGACTGAAGCTTTCTTT. Together with reference TRBV11-1 and TRBJ1-1, the CDR3 gives the full variable domain: EAEVAQSPRYKITEKSQAVAFWCDPISGHATLYWYRQILGQGPELLVQFQDESVVDDSQLPKDRFSAERLKGVDSTLKIQPAELGDSAMYLCASSSGQRRTEAFFGQGTRLTVV.

This clone was seen just once. This chain joins TRBV19 and TRBJ2-7, with a tentative D call TRBD1 (5 bases). Germline V lookup: CDR1 LNHDA, CDR2 SQIVND (reference sequence). This CDR3 is built from 13 residues. V was shortened by 10 bases and J by 4 bases, with 17 bases between the two germline ends. The CDR3 region has the DNA TGTGCCACTACAGGCAGGTTAAAATACGAGCAGTACTTC. Translated: CATTGRLKYEQYF.

The chain joins TRBV5-6 to TRBJ1-4; TRBD1 is a possible D gene (5 bases). The V gene's germline CDR1 is SGHDT and CDR2 YYEEEE. The CDR3 runs to 18 residues. V dropped 1 base and J dropped 0 bases, with 16 bases sitting between them. The CDR3 reads CASSLWRGTVTTNEKLFF. The CDR3 nucleotides read TGTGCCAGCAGCTTGTGGCGGGGGACGGTTACAACTAATGAAAAACTGTTTTTT.

This chain connects TRBV28 to TRBJ1-2; D might be TRBD1 (6 bases). Trimming took off 3 bases at V and 8 bases at J, with 13 bases between the two ends. This CDR3 has 13 residues. Germline V CDR1 and CDR2: MDHEN, SYDVKM. This CDR3 is CASSLQGLIGYTF. The DNA of the CDR3 is TGTGCCAGCAGTTTGCAGGGGCTGATCGGCTACACCTTC.

V is TRBV7-3 and J is TRBJ2-1, with a possible D match to TRBD1 (6 bases). V lost 4 bases to trimming and J lost 2 bases, with 12 bases between them. The length of the CDR3 is 15 residues. Germline assignment: CDR1 SGHTA and CDR2 FQGTGA. CDR3 protein: CASSSAGVAYNEQFF. The CDR3 coding sequence is TGTGCCAGCAGCTCGGCAGGGGTAGCCTACAATGAGCAGTTCTTC. Complete variable domain (other parts from reference TRBV7-3 and TRBJ2-1): GAGVSQTPSNKVTEKGKYVELRCDPISGHTALYWYRQSLGQGPEFLIYFQGTGAADDSGLPNDRFFAVRPEGSVSTLKIQRTERGDSAVYLCASSSAGVAYNEQFFGPGTRLTVL.

The genes are TRBV6-2 or TRBV6-3 and TRBJ1-1; a weak D match, TRBD1 (6 bases). The V gene's germline CDR1 is MNHEY and CDR2 SVGEGT. CDR3 size: 12 residues. V lost 6 bases, J lost 5 bases, and 10 bases lay in between. In DNA form, the CDR3 reads TGTGCCAGCAGCATTACAGGGACTGAAGCTTTCTTT. Protein product: CASSITGTEAFF.

V and J are TRBV7-9 and TRBJ2-7; maybe TRBD2 (6 bases). Trimming shortened V by 5 bases and J by 3 bases, and 11 bases separated the two germline ends. This CDR3 contains 13 residues. The germline gives CDR1 SEHNR, CDR2 FQNEAQ (reference sequence). CDR3 nucleotide sequence: TGTGCCAGCAGCCGTGGGGGGAACTACGAGCAGTACTTC. It translates to CASSRGGNYEQYF.

The chain has TRBV2 and TRBJ1-6; D may be TRBD1 (6 bases). V was shortened by 6 bases and J by 0 bases, with 15 bases between the two germline ends. The CDR3 has 17 amino acids. Germline values: CDR1 SNHLY, CDR2 FYNNEI. The CDR3 region has the DNA TGTGCCAGCAGAACGGGACACGGAAGCTCCTATAATTCACCCCTCCACTTT. Protein product: CASRTGHGSSYNSPLHF.

This chain uses TRBV4-2 with TRBJ2-7, with TRBD2 identical over 8 bases. The V gene's germline CDR1 is LGHNA and CDR2 YNFKEQ. The V and J ends lost 3 bases and 0 bases, in that order; junction bases with no gene match: 4. The CDR3 spans 15 residues. The chain's CDR3 is CASSQTSDRSYEQYF. The CDR3 nucleotides read TGTGCCAGCAGCCAGACTAGCGACCGCTCCTACGAGCAGTACTTC.

The V call is TRBV18, the J call TRBJ2-3; TRBD2 aligns across 8 bases. The V gene's germline CDR1 is KGHSH and CDR2 LQKENI. J lost 9 bases, V lost 5 bases, and 7 bases had no gene match. The length of the CDR3 is 13 residues. Here the CDR3 reads CASSSDGGGTQYF. DNA of the CDR3: TGTGCCAGCTCATCGGACGGCGGGGGGACGCAGTATTTT.

The V gene is TRBV12-3 or TRBV12-4, the J gene TRBJ2-7; perhaps TRBD2 as D (5 bases). Trimming stripped 8 bases from V and 3 bases from J, with 11 bases between. The CDR3 is made up of 12 amino acids. This CDR3 reads CASAKGVYEQYF. The DNA for the CDR3 is TGTGCCAGCGCAAAGGGAGTCTACGAGCAGTACTTC.